The 24 T cell receptor beta chains below come from one sample, sequenced in a study of blood T cell repertoires in COVID-19. The protocol was immunoSEQ multiplex PCR, while the TCRdb copy is restricted to in-frame clones and leaves out a portion. The sample shows some 30,000 clones, 90% of them seen only once. The specimen sequenced was peripheral blood. These receptor sequences come from an older man with active or convalescent COVID-19.

This clone has just one count. The rearrangement links TRBV5-4 to TRBJ1-3; 7 bases map to TRBD1. The V gene end was trimmed by 7 bases and the J gene end by 0 bases; junction bases not matched to a gene: 4. Germline loops: CDR1 SGHNT, CDR2 YYREEE (reference sequence). The CDR3 consists of 14 residues. The CDR3 region has the DNA TGTGCCAGCGCCAACAGGGGCTCTGGAAACACCATATATTTT. As protein: CASANRGSGNTIYF. The variable domain in full, completed from reference TRBV5-4 and TRBJ1-3, reads ETGVTQSPTHLIKTRGQQVTLRCSSQSGHNTVSWYQQALGQGPQFIFQYYREEENGRGNFPPRFSGLQFPNYSSELNVNALELDDSALYLCASANRGSGNTIYFGEGSWLTVV.

This CDR3 reads CASSQDHVPGELFF. Here the CDR3 DNA reads TGTGCCAGCAGCCAAGATCATGTTCCCGGGGAGCTGTTTTTT. This chain connects TRBV3-1 (or the pseudogene TRBV3-2) to TRBJ2-2; D not resolved. This CDR3 has 14 amino acids. From germline, CDR1 is LGHDT and CDR2 YNNKEL (reference sequence). With 0 bases removed from V and 6 bases from J, the gap between germline ends came to 8 bases.

V is TRBV5-4 and J is TRBJ1-3; TRBD1 aligns across 7 bases. V was clipped by 3 bases and J by 0 bases; unmatched bases: 6. The CDR3 spans 16 residues. In germline, CDR1 is SGHNT, CDR2 YYREEE (reference sequence). Written as DNA, the CDR3 is TGTGCCAGCAGCTCCCGGGCAGGGGGCTCTGGAAACACCATATATTTT. Its protein product is CASSSRAGGSGNTIYF.

V gene TRBV7-9 combines with J gene TRBJ1-2; D is undetermined. V lost 7 bases to trimming and J lost 4 bases, with 16 bases between them. CDR3 length equals 14 residues. Germline values: CDR1 SEHNR, CDR2 FQNEAQ (reference sequence). The CDR3 reads CASTGLGRPYGYTF. CDR3 sequence (DNA): TGTGCCAGCACCGGGCTTGGGAGGCCCTATGGCTACACCTTC.

The chain links TRBV11-1 to TRBJ2-7, with TRBD1 matching over 7 bases. The germline V gene encodes CDR1 SGHAT and CDR2 FQDESV (reference sequence). The CDR3 extends over 12 amino acids. The V segment lost 5 bases and the J segment 4 bases; nucleotides outside the gene matches: 2. DNA of the CDR3: TGTGCCAGCAGCCGGGACAGTTACGAGCAGTACTTC. Translating gives CASSRDSYEQYF. Combining the CDR3 with reference TRBV11-1 and TRBJ2-7 gives the whole variable domain EAEVAQSPRYKITEKSQAVAFWCDPISGHATLYWYRQILGQGPELLVQFQDESVVDDSQLPKDRFSAERLKGVDSTLKIQPAELGDSAMYLCASSRDSYEQYFGPGTRLTVT.

This clone appeared once. Here the CDR3 DNA reads TGCGCCAGCAGCCAAGGGACAGGGGGCTCCTACGAGCAGTACTTC. It yields the protein CASSQGTGGSYEQYF. The J gene is TRBJ2-7, the V gene TRBV4-3; 10 nucleotides agree with TRBD1. The V gene end was trimmed by 1 base and the J gene end by 0 bases; junction bases not matched to a gene: 0. The V gene's germline CDR1 is LGHNA and CDR2 YSLEER. The CDR3 has 15 residues.

This chain uses TRBV5-1 with TRBJ2-1, with 10 bases fitting TRBD2. The CDR3 sequence is 15 residues long. The trim removed 4 bases at V and 5 bases at J, leaving 6 bases unmatched. CDR1 is SGHRS and CDR2 is YFSETQ in the germline V gene. The CDR3 spells CASSQSGRADNEQFF. DNA of the CDR3: TGCGCCAGCAGCCAGAGCGGGAGGGCCGACAATGAGCAGTTCTTC. The variable domain in full, completed from reference TRBV5-1 and TRBJ2-1, reads KAGVTQTPRYLIKTRGQQVTLSCSPISGHRSVSWYQQTPGQGLQFLFEYFSETQRNKGNFPGRFSGRQFSNSRSEMNVSTLELGDSALYLCASSQSGRADNEQFFGPGTRLTVL.

The V and J genes are TRBV10-3 and TRBJ2-7, with 9 bases matching TRBD1. Losses at the gene ends were 2 bases for V and 0 bases for J; bases not matched to a gene: 2. The CDR3 is 15 amino acids. Germline V gene lookup returns CDR1 ENHRY and CDR2 SYGVKD. CDR3 in amino acids: CAISEPGQGSYEQYF. The CDR3 bases are TGTGCCATCAGTGAGCCGGGACAGGGCTCCTACGAGCAGTACTTC.

V is TRBV5-6 and J is TRBJ2-3; maybe TRBD2 (7 bases). This CDR3 region has 15 residues. V was pared by 5 bases and J by 3 bases, with 16 bases between. CDR1 and CDR2 (germline): SGHDT, YYEEEE. The CDR3 here is CASRKGGMVTDTQYF. The CDR3 region has the DNA TGTGCCAGCAGAAAGGGGGGGATGGTTACAGATACGCAGTATTTT.

This chain links TRBV5-4 with TRBJ1-5, with D possibly TRBD1 on 5 matching bases. V was shortened by 0 bases and J by 0 bases, with 7 bases between the two germline ends. The germline CDR1 and CDR2 sequences are SGHNT and YYREEE (reference sequence). The CDR3 is made up of 15 amino acids. In nucleotides, the CDR3 is TGTGCCAGCAGCTTGGCGGGGGGTAGCAATCAGCCCCAGCATTTT. The encoded protein is CASSLAGGSNQPQHF.

The chain couples TRBV10-3 to TRBJ2-1; 7 bases fit TRBD2. V was clipped by 4 bases and J by 5 bases; unmatched bases: 17. CDR1 is ENHRY, CDR2 SYGVKD, per germline. The CDR3 loop spans 18 amino acids. CDR3 bases: TGTGCCATCAGTGCCTCCCCGGGGGGTGGGATTAGCCACAATGAGCAGTTCTTC. Translation gives CAISASPGGGISHNEQFF.

This chain joins TRBV28 and TRBJ1-5, with TRBD1 matching 8 bases. The germline V gene encodes CDR1 MDHEN and CDR2 SYDVKM. V dropped 5 bases and J dropped 0; count of bases not matched to a gene: 0. The CDR3 sequence is 14 residues long. The CDR3 protein is CASSTGGSNQPQHF. In nucleotides, the CDR3 is TGTGCCAGCAGTACAGGGGGTAGCAATCAGCCCCAGCATTTT.

This chain connects TRBV18 to TRBJ2-3, with D maybe TRBD2 (6 bases). Germline values: CDR1 KGHSH, CDR2 LQKENI. Trimming pared 3 bases from V and 9 bases from J, leaving 13 bases between. CDR3 length: 13 residues. The DNA for the CDR3 is TGTGCCAGCTCACCCCTCGGGGGTTCGACGCAGTATTTT. This gives the protein CASSPLGGSTQYF.

The V and J genes are TRBV9 and TRBJ2-3; 7 nucleotides align to TRBD2. CDR1 and CDR2 (germline): SGDLS, YYNGEE. CDR3 length: 16 residues. V lost 4 bases and J lost 0; bases outside the gene matches: 8. The CDR3 sequence is CASSFGRSGSTDTQYF. The CDR3 DNA reads as TGTGCCAGCAGCTTCGGTCGTAGCGGGAGCACAGATACGCAGTATTTT.

The genes are TRBV19 and TRBJ1-1; D unresolved. With 5 bases removed from V and 4 bases from J, the gap between germline ends came to 14 bases. The CDR3 has 14 residues. Per the germline V gene, CDR1 is LNHDA and CDR2 is SQIVND (reference sequence). The CDR3: CASSLYIEGTEAFF. Written as DNA, the CDR3 is TGTGCCAGTAGTCTATATATCGAGGGCACTGAAGCTTTCTTT.

This clone was observed once. The chain has TRBV11-2 and TRBJ2-3; D possibly corresponds to TRBD1 (6 bases). This CDR3 comprises 18 residues. V was shortened by 4 bases and J by 2 bases, with 22 bases between the two germline ends. Germline CDR1 SGHAT, CDR2 FQNNGV. The CDR3, as DNA: TGTGCCAGCAGCTCCGATAACTTCGGGGACAATTCCACAGATACGCAGTATTTT. The encoded protein is CASSSDNFGDNSTDTQYF.

The V and J genes are TRBV7-6 and TRBJ1-1; 7 bases are shared with TRBD1. Germline V gene sequence: CDR1 SGHVS, CDR2 FNYEAQ. The V segment lost 5 bases and the J segment 2 bases; nucleotides outside the gene matches: 11. CDR3 length: 16 residues. The CDR3 reads CASSRLPGQSNTEAFF. CDR3 bases: TGTGCCAGCAGCCGCCTACCGGGACAGAGTAACACTGAAGCTTTCTTT.

The CDR3 sequence: CASSAANYGYTF. DNA for the CDR3: TGTGCCAGCAGCGCCGCTAACTATGGCTACACCTTC. The rearrangement links TRBV9 to TRBJ1-2, with D uncertain. CDR1 is SGDLS and CDR2 is YYNGEE in the germline V gene. This CDR3 has 12 amino acids. Deletions cut 3 bases from V and 0 bases from J, with 3 bases between.

This clone was detected only once. This chain joins TRBV30 and TRBJ2-2; no reliable D call. The CDR3 contains 12 residues. Germline lookup yields CDR1 GTSNPN and CDR2 SVGIG (reference sequence). The V end was cut by 0 bases, the J end by 6 bases, with 5 bases between. The CDR3, as DNA: TGTGCCTGGAGTGTACCGGCCGGGGAGCTGTTTTTT. Protein sequence: CAWSVPAGELFF.

The J gene is TRBJ1-1, the V gene TRBV6-2 or TRBV6-3; the D gene is possibly TRBD1 (5 bases). Germline V gene data show CDR1 as MNHEY and CDR2 as SVGEGT. The CDR3 is 13 amino acids. The V end was cut by 7 bases, the J end by 1 base, with 10 bases between. CDR3 coding DNA: TGTGCCAGCACCCCTAGGGGGAACACTGAAGCTTTCTTT. Its protein product is CASTPRGNTEAFF.

In this sample, this clone turned up once. V and J are TRBV19 and TRBJ2-1; D is possibly TRBD1 (5 bases). CDR3 length equals 13 residues. V was clipped by 5 bases and J by 5 bases, with 10 bases between them. Looked up from germline, CDR1 is LNHDA and CDR2 is SQIVND (reference sequence). As DNA, the CDR3 is TGTGCCAGTAGTCCACAGGTGGACAATGAGCAGTTCTTC. This sequence encodes CASSPQVDNEQFF.

This clone was picked up one time. The rearrangement links TRBV5-4 to TRBJ1-2; D unresolved. Trimming took off 0 bases at V and 1 base at J, with 10 bases between the two ends. This CDR3 spans 15 amino acids. Germline V lookup: CDR1 SGHNT, CDR2 YYREEE (reference sequence). CDR3 sequence (DNA): TGTGCCAGCAGCTTGGGGCTGGGAGGTAACTATGGCTACACCTTC. Its protein is CASSLGLGGNYGYTF.

The rearrangement joins TRBV3-1 (or the pseudogene TRBV3-2) to TRBJ1-1, with D possibly TRBD1 on 6 matching bases. V was trimmed by 1 base and J by 0 bases, leaving 6 bases between them. CDR1 LGHDT and CDR2 YNNKEL come from the germline V gene (reference sequence). The CDR3 has 14 residues. In DNA, the CDR3 is TGTGCCAGCAGCCAAGGGACAGTGAACACTGAAGCTTTCTTT. Translated, it gives CASSQGTVNTEAFF.

The gene calls are TRBV5-1 and TRBJ2-1; D is perhaps TRBD1 (8 bases). This CDR3 comprises 14 residues. V lost 2 bases to trimming and J lost 7 bases, with 13 bases between them. Germline CDR1 and CDR2: SGHRS and YFSETQ. CDR3 sequence reads: CASSFGQGGNEQFF. CDR3 coding DNA: TGCGCCAGCAGCTTTGGACAGGGAGGGAATGAGCAGTTCTTC.